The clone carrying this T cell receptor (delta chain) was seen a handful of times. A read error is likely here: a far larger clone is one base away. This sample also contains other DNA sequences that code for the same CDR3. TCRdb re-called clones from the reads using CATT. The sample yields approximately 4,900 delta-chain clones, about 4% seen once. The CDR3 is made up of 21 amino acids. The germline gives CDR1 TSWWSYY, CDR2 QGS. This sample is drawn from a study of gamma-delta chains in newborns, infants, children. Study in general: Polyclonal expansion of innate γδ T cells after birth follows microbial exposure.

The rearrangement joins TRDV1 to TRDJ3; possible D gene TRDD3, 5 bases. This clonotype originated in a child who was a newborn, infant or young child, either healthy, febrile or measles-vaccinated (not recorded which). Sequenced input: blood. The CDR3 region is CALGELDSSRTSSWDTRQMFF. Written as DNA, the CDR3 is TGTGCTCTCGGGGAACTAGACTCCTCGAGGACCAGCTCCTGGGACACCCGACAGATGTTTTTC.